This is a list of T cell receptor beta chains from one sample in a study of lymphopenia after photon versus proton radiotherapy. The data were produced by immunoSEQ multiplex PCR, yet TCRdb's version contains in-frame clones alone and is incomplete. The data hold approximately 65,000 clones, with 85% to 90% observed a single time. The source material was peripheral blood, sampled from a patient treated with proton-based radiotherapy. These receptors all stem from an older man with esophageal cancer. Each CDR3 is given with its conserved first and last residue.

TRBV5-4	CASSLGLAGVYEQYF
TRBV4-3	CASSQGRQDGDTQYF
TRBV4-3	CASSQGPEYEQYF
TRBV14	CASAEGLTSYEQYF
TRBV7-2	CASSFVAGQETQYF
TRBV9	CASSAVLNGGQYF
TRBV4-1	CASSHRDGAYEQYF
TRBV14	CASSQDLGSGVYNEQFF
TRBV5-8	CASSLRAGGSTGANVLTF
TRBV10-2	CASSRTLSSYEQYF
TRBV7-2	CASSQTAREQYF
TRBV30	CAWGGQADYGYTF
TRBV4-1	CASSHLPDPGTVYGYTF
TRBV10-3	CAISGPRGGRDEYEQYF
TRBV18	CASSPVTETQYF
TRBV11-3	CASSQGLAAYNEQFF
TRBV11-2	CASSREGDTQYF
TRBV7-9	CASSLGLRGHADTQYF
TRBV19	CASSIIGQTQYF
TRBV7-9	CASSFTTRGETQYF
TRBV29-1	CSVAASGGETQYF
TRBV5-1	CASSLLPPGSGANVLTF
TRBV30	CAWTRNMNTEAFF
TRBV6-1	CASRVPWGGLGTIYF
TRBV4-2	CASSPLGRFDSGYTF
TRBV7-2	CASTTYAGWGDTEAFF
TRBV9	CASSVAGSEETQYF
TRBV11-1	CASSPEVLRGNTQYF
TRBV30	CAWSEPGQGYLKDTEAFF